Following are 8 T cell receptor beta chains from one sample sequenced in a study of blood T cells in healthy people across ages. With a J-beta primer mix and a sample-barcoded 5' primer, a second PCR ran about 6 to 11 cycles. Each CDR3 protein is one row after TCRdb ran MiXCR on the 5' RACE reads. The data contain over 950,000 distinct CDR3 sequences, approximately 38% of them singletons. The material sequenced was blood. All receptors come from a man between 18 and 29 years old in good health.

The table lists this clonotype with a few counts. This chain links TRBV11-2 with TRBJ2-3; D might be TRBD2 (6 bases). This CDR3 region has 16 residues. CDR1 is SGHAT, CDR2 FQNNGV, per germline. V lost 3 bases to trimming and J lost 6 bases, with 19 bases between them. CDR3 residues: CASSFRGRIGMDTQYF. DNA of the CDR3: TGTGCCAGCAGCTTCCGAGGGAGGATTGGAATGGATACGCAGTATTTT.

The sample holds many counts of this clonotype. An end of the junction differs from the germline gene, which may be a read error. The chain links TRBV5-1 to TRBJ2-1; unclear D gene. Germline V gives CDR1 SGHRS, CDR2 YFSETQ. The CDR3 extends over 15 amino acids. CDR3 region: CASSLAQSSYNEQFF. In nucleotides, the CDR3 is TGTGCCAGCAGCTTAGCCCAGAGCTCCTACAATGAGCAGTTCTTC.

This clonotype turned up a few times. V and J are TRBV3-1 and TRBJ1-2; D not resolved. This CDR3 has 14 amino acids. The V gene's germline CDR1 is LGHDT and CDR2 YNNKEL (reference sequence). The V and J ends lost 0 bases and 8 bases respectively, with 13 bases between them. The DNA of the CDR3 is TGTGCCAGCAGCCAAGATGACGTGGCTTGGGGCTACACCTTC. It codes for CASSQDDVAWGYTF.

This clonotype was found a few times. The V call is TRBV6-1, the J call TRBJ2-3; D may correspond to TRBD1 or TRBD2 (5 bases each). This CDR3 has 16 residues. V was pared by 1 base and J by 6 bases, with 17 bases between. The V gene's germline CDR1 is MNHNS and CDR2 SASEGT. CDR3 protein: CASSEGGALLADTQYF. The DNA of the CDR3 is TGTGCCAGCAGTGAAGGAGGGGCACTTCTCGCCGATACGCAGTATTTT.

This clonotype was seen many times. The rearrangement uses TRBV14 and TRBJ2-5; D gene unclear. The CDR3 is 13 amino acids. Germline-derived CDR1 and CDR2 are SGHDN and FVKESK. Trimming removed 4 bases from V and 1 base from J, with 7 bases in between. DNA of the CDR3: TGTGCCAGCAGCCGATTTTTCCAAGAGACCCAGTACTTC. This translates into CASSRFFQETQYF.

The table lists this clonotype with a few counts. The chain couples TRBV7-2 to TRBJ2-3; 8 nucleotides align to TRBD2. This CDR3 region has 15 residues. From germline, CDR1 is SGHTA and CDR2 FQGNSA. Trimming at V came to 5 bases and at J to 10 bases, leaving 14 bases not matched to a gene. DNA for the CDR3: TGTGCCAGCAGCCCTAAGGGACTAGGCGCGGATGCGCAGTATTTT. Protein product: CASSPKGLGADAQYF. The whole variable domain, filled in from reference TRBV7-2 and TRBJ2-3, reads GAGVSQSPSNKVTEKGKDVELRCDPISGHTALYWYRQSLGQGLEFLIYFQGNSAPDKSGLPSDRFSAERTGGSVSTLTIQRTQQEDSAVYLCASSPKGLGADAQYFGPGTRLTVL.

The V gene is TRBV12-3 or TRBV12-4, the J gene TRBJ2-3; D is unresolved. The CDR3 runs 13 residues. With 8 bases removed from V and 3 bases from J, the gap between germline ends came to 12 bases. CDR3 in amino acids: CASQSFGTDTQYF. CDR3 nucleotide sequence: TGTGCCAGCCAGTCGTTTGGGACAGATACGCAGTATTTT.

The sample holds a few counts of this clonotype. The DNA of the CDR3 is TGCAGTGCTGCTACCAGGGGAAGTAACTATGGCTACACCTTC. This codes for CSAATRGSNYGYTF. The chain uses TRBV20-1 and TRBJ1-2, with a possible D match to TRBD1 (6 bases). The CDR3 loop spans 14 amino acids. V was clipped by 5 bases and J by 1 base, with 14 bases between them. Germline V lookup: CDR1 DFQATT, CDR2 SNEGSKA (reference sequence).